This is a list of T cell receptor beta chains from one sample in a study of identical twins. Via MiXCR, TCRdb re-called the 5' RACE reads, giving one row per CDR3 protein. The data hold roughly 570,000 distinct CDR3 sequences, with approximately 9.6% observed a single time. These same records also appear under a second study, on yellow fever vaccine responses in identical twins.

Sequencing was performed on PBMCs. Source of these receptors: a woman aged 18-29 years in good health. The CDR3 runs from the conserved cysteine through the conserved F or W. D genes are given only for firm matches. Size is stated for part of the rows, as once, few or many counts, or as a class when the clone is expanded.

j_call d_call clone_size v_call cdr3_nt cdr3_aa
TRBJ1-2 TRBD1 few TRBV18 TGTGCCAGCTCACCATCCGGGACAGGGAGCTATGGCTACACCTTC CASSPSGTGSYGYTF
TRBJ2-3 TRBD1 NA TRBV3-1 TGTGCCAGCAGCCAAGAGCAGAAGGGGGCCCCGAAGTATTTT CASSQEQKGAPKYF
TRBJ1-1 NA many TRBV5-1 TGCGCCAGCAGTTTCCGGACAGAAGGCACTGAAGCTTTCTTT CASSFRTEGTEAFF
TRBJ2-7 NA many TRBV29-1 TGCAGCGTTAACCTAGCGAGCGTAGTGGGCGGCTACGAGCAGTACTTC CSVNLASVVGGYEQYF
TRBJ2-2 NA many TRBV20-1 TGCAGTGCTAGAGGGGAGACCGGGGAGCTGTTTTTT CSARGETGELFF
TRBJ1-2 TRBD1 NA TRBV9 TGTGCCAGCAGCGTAGGTGGGACAGGGAGCCGTGGCTACACCTTC CASSVGGTGSRGYTF
TRBJ2-7 TRBD1 many TRBV29-1 TGCAGCGTTGAGAATATCGGGACAGAAGACTACGAGCAGTACTTC CSVENIGTEDYEQYF
TRBJ2-2 NA many TRBV4-3 TGCGCCAGCAGCCCTGGGAGGGGGGCGAACACCGGGGAGCTGTTTTTT CASSPGRGANTGELFF
TRBJ1-5 NA many TRBV27 TGTGCCAGCAGTCCCCCGGGTCAGCCCCAGCATTTT CASSPPGQPQHF
TRBJ2-1 TRBD1 NA TRBV4-3 TGCGCCAGCAGCCAACGATTGACAGGGGGAACTTACAATGAGCAGTTCTTC CASSQRLTGGTYNEQFF
TRBJ1-1 TRBD1 NA TRBV5-1 TGCGCCAGCAGCCCCAAGACAGGGGGGGTCACTGAAGCTTTCTTT CASSPKTGGVTEAFF
TRBJ1-2 NA few TRBV6-6 TGTGCCAGCAGGTTGGGGACCTTCTATGGCTACACCTTC CASRLGTFYGYTF
TRBJ1-1 NA many TRBV29-1 TGCAGCGTTGAAGATCCGGGAAAAGCTTTCTTT CSVEDPGKAFF
TRBJ2-3 NA many TRBV29-1 TGCAGCGTCCGCGGTCGGCCGCCGGATACGCAGTATTTT CSVRGRPPDTQYF
TRBJ2-7 TRBD1 few TRBV27 TGTGCCAGCAGCCGACAGGGGGGCACCTACGAGCAGTACTTC CASSRQGGTYEQYF
TRBJ2-7 NA many TRBV12-3/TRBV12-4 TGTGCCAGCACCAAGGATCGGTACGAGCAGTACTTC CASTKDRYEQYF
TRBJ2-5 TRBD2 few TRBV4-3 TGCGCCAGCAGCCAAGGTGACCTAGCGGGAGGAGAGACCCAGTACTTC CASSQGDLAGGETQYF
TRBJ1-5 NA many TRBV5-6 TGTGCCAGCAGCGAACAGGGAGATCAGCCCCAGCATTTT CASSEQGDQPQHF
TRBJ1-5 NA many TRBV7-2 TGTGCCAGCAGCTTAGATATCTGGGTTCAGCCCCAGCATTTT CASSLDIWVQPQHF